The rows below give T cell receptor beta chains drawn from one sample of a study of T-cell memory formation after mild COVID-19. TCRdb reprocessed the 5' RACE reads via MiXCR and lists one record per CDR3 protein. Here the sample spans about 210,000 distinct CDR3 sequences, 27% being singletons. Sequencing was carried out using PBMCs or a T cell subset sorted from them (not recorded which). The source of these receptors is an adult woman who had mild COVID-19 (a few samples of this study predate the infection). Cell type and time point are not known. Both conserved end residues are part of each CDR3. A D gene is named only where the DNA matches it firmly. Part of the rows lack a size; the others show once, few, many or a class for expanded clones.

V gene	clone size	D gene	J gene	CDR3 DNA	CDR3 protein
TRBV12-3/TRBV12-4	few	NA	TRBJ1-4	TGTGCCAGCAGTTTAGGAAGTAAGGAAAAACTGTTTTTT	CASSLGSKEKLFF
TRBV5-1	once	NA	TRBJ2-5	TGCGCCAGCAGCTTGGGGACTACCCGCCCGGAGACCCAGTACTTC	CASSLGTTRPETQYF
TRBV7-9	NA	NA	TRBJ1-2	TGTGCCAGCAGCTTAGACAGTGACTATGGCTACACCTTC	CASSLDSDYGYTF
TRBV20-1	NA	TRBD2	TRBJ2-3	TGCAGTGCTAGAGTATCTAGCGGGGCGCACCCAGTTAGCACAGATACGCAGTATTTT	CSARVSSGAHPVSTDTQYF
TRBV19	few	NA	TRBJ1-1	TGTGCCAGTAGCCCCTACCCAAGCGGGCGGACTGAAGCTTTCTTT	CASSPYPSGRTEAFF
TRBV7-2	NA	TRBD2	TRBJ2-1	TGTGCCAGCAGCTTACTTTCTCGAGCGGGAGGAGGCGACAATGAGCAGTTCTTC	CASSLLSRAGGGDNEQFF
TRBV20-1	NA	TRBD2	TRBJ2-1	TGCAGTGCTAGGTCCTGGACTAGCGGGAGCCATGAGCAGTTCTTC	CSARSWTSGSHEQFF
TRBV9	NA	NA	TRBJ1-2	TGTGCCAGCAGCGTAGAGAGGTATGGCGGCTACACCTTC	CASSVERYGGYTF
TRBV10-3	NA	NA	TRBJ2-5	TGTGCCATCAAGGCTTCTGGAGGGACCCAGTACTTC	CAIKASGGTQYF
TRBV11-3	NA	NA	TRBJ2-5	TGTGCCAGCCTTCCGGGGAGCCAAGAGACCCAGTACTTC	CASLPGSQETQYF
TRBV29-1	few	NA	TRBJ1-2	TGCAGCGTTGAAGAACAGGGTGGCTATGGCTACACCTTC	CSVEEQGGYGYTF
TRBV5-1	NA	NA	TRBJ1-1	TGCGCCAGCAGCTTGGGGGCAGGGTTAGGCACTGAAGCTTTCTTT	CASSLGAGLGTEAFF
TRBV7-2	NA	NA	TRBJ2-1	TGTGCCAGCAGCTTCCGCGGGGTTTTAAATGAGCAGTTCTTC	CASSFRGVLNEQFF
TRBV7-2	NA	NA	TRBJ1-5	TGTGCCAGCAGCTCTAAGGGCAATCAGCCCCAGCATTTT	CASSSKGNQPQHF